This T cell receptor (beta chain) appears in the sequencing data of a study of cytomegalovirus exposure and HLA in healthy donors. Study results and limitations: Presence/absence analyses assumed roughly uniform sequencing depth across donors.

Notes on this clone: Antigen unknown.

The study ran its PCR with 60 Vbeta and 13 Jbeta primers. Clones were read by immunoSEQ multiplex PCR, and TCRdb kept only the in-frame ones, dropping some. The sample holds tens of thousands of clones, 55% to 70% seen once. Sequencing used PBMCs. The receptor was isolated from a woman aged 45-65 years in good health and CMV-seropositive.

CDR3 region: CASSLALGAGGPYNEQFF. CDR3 nucleotides: TGTGCCAGCAGCTTAGCGCTGGGAGCGGGGGGGCCCTACAATGAGCAGTTCTTC. This chain connects TRBV7-9 to TRBJ2-1, with 10 positions matching TRBD2. The CDR3 totals 18 residues. In germline, CDR1 is SEHNR, CDR2 FQNEAQ (reference sequence). Trimming at V came to 0 bases and at J to 2 bases, leaving 7 bases not matched to a gene.